Listed here are 4 T cell receptor beta chains from one sample, sequenced in a study of monozygotic twins with inflammatory bowel disease. One entry per CDR3 protein, without DNA, is what TCRdb gives after re-calling the 5' RACE reads. The repertoire table contains over 150,000 distinct CDR3 sequences. Sequenced input: blood. The origin of the receptors is a human donor with ulcerative colitis or Crohn's disease, or a healthy co-twin of an affected twin (not recorded which).

This chain links TRBV24-1 with TRBJ2-1; the D call of TRBD2 rests on TCRdb alone, since no DNA is present to check it. This CDR3 is built from 15 residues. Germline values: CDR1 KGHDR, CDR2 SFDVKD. This chain's CDR3 is CATSDPGGSYNEQFF.

Here the CDR3 reads CASSRGRVGGTYEQYF. The V call is TRBV7-8, the J call TRBJ2-7; TCRdb names TRBD1, which stays unverified in the absence of DNA. Germline V gives CDR1 SGHVS, CDR2 FQNEAQ. The CDR3 contains 16 residues.

The chain couples TRBV2 to TRBJ2-1; as DNA is missing, the TRBD1 call by TCRdb cannot be tested. This CDR3 contains 16 residues. Germline V gene sequence: CDR1 SNHLY, CDR2 FYNNEI. The CDR3 sequence: CASSRSRAGVYNEQFF.

J is TRBJ2-7 and V is TRBV4-1; TCRdb returns TRBD2, unconfirmable since there is no DNA. The CDR3 sequence is 18 residues long. Germline values: CDR1 MGHRA, CDR2 YSYEKL. This chain's CDR3 is CASSQSNLWRDQTYEQYF.